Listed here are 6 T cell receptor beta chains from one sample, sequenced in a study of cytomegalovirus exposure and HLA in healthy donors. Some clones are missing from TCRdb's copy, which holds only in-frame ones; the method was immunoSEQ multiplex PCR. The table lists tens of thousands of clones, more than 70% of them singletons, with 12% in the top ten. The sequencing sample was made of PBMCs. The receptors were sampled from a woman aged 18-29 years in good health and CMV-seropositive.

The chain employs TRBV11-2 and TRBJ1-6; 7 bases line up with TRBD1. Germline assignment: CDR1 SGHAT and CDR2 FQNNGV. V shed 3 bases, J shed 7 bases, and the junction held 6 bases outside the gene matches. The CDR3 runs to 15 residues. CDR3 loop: CASSFLTGSNSPLHF. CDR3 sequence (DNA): TGTGCCAGCAGCTTCCTGACAGGGAGCAATTCACCCCTCCACTTT. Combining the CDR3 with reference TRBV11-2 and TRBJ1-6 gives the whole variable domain EAGVAQSPRYKIIEKRQSVAFWCNPISGHATLYWYQQILGQGPKLLIQFQNNGVVDDSQLPKDRFSAERLKGVDSTLKIQPAKLEDSAVYLCASSFLTGSNSPLHFGNGTRLTVT.

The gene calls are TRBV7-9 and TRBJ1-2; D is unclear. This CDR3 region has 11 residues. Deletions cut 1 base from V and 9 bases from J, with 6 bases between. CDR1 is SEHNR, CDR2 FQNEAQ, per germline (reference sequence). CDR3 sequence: CASSLGESYTF. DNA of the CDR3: TGTGCCAGCAGCTTAGGCGAGAGCTACACCTTC.

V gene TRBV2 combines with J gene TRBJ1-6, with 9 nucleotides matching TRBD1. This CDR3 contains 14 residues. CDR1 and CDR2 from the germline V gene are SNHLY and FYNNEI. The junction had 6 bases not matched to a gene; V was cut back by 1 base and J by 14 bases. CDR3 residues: CASSEGTGDESLHF. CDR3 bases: TGTGCCAGCAGTGAAGGGACAGGGGACGAGTCCCTCCACTTT.

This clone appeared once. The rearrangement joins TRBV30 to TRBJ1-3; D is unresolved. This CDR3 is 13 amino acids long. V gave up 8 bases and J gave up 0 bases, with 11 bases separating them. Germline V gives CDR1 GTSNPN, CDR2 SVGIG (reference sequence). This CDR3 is CAHQVHSGNTIYF. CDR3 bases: TGTGCCCACCAGGTCCACTCTGGAAACACCATATATTTT.

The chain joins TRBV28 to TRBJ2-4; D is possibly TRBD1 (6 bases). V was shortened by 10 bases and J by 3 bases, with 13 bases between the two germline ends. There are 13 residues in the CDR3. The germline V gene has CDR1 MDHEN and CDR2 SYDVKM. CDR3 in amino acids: CATLDSDKNIQYF. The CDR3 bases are TGTGCCACCCTGGACAGCGACAAAAACATTCAGTACTTC.

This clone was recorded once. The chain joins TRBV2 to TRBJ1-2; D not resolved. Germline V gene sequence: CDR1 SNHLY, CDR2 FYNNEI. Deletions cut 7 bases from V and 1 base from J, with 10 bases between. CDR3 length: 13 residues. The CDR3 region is CASKRDFNYGYTF. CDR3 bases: TGTGCCAGCAAGAGGGATTTTAACTATGGCTACACCTTC.